Listed below are T cell receptor beta chains from one sample, sequenced in a study of blood T cell repertoires in COVID-19. Here immunoSEQ multiplex PCR was the method, and the copy in TCRdb shows in-frame clones only, minus some. The data hold roughly 200,000 clones, with 85% to 90% observed a single time. The sequenced sample consisted of PBMCs or T cells enriched from blood (not recorded which). These receptors were taken from a middle-aged woman in a cohort exposed to, infected with or recovered from COVID-19 (not recorded which). Each CDR3 is given with its conserved first and last residue. D genes are given only for firm matches. Part of the rows lack a size; the others show once, few, many or a class for expanded clones.

TRBJ2-5 | TRBD2 | TRBV11-3 | NA | TGTGCCAGCAGCTTAGGGACTAGTAGACAAGAGACCCAGTACTTC | CASSLGTSRQETQYF
TRBJ2-3 | NA | TRBV24-1 | NA | TGTGCCACCAGAGGAGAGGATACGCAGTATTTT | CATRGEDTQYF
TRBJ2-5 | NA | TRBV18 | NA | TGTGCCAGCTCACCACTAACAGGAGTGGAGACCCAGTACTTC | CASSPLTGVETQYF
TRBJ2-1 | TRBD1 | TRBV6-6 | NA | TGTGCCAGCGAAACTACAGGGGAAAGGATGACTGAGCAGTTCTTC | CASETTGERMTEQFF
TRBJ1-1 | TRBD1 | TRBV5-1 | NA | TGCGCCAGCAGCTTCACAGGGGGAGGTGAAGCTTTCTTT | CASSFTGGGEAFF
TRBJ2-7 | NA | TRBV7-9 | once | TGTGCCAGCAGCTTAAAATATTCTCCCGTGAGGGAGCAGTACTTC | CASSLKYSPVREQYF
TRBJ2-7 | NA | TRBV7-9 | NA | TGTGCCAGCAGTCGAGACCCAGGTGCGTCCTACGAGCAGTACTTC | CASSRDPGASYEQYF
TRBJ2-7 | NA | TRBV30 | NA | TGTGCCTGGAGTGTTCGGGGGTTTGAGCAGTACTTC | CAWSVRGFEQYF
TRBJ1-6 | TRBD1 | TRBV19 | NA | TGTGCCAGTAGCCTCAGAGGTCCGGGACAGGGAGCTTCACCCCTCCACTTT | CASSLRGPGQGASPLHF
TRBJ1-3 | NA | TRBV9 | NA | TGTGCCAGCAGCGTAGAAGGCAGGGTCTCTGGAAACACCATATATTTT | CASSVEGRVSGNTIYF
TRBJ2-3 | NA | TRBV10-1 | NA | TGCGCCAGCAGTGAGGCACGGACAACAGATACGCAGTATTTT | CASSEARTTDTQYF
TRBJ1-6 | NA | TRBV27 | NA | TGTGCCAGCAGACCCTTAATTGGAGGGGATTCACCCCTCCACTTT | CASRPLIGGDSPLHF
TRBJ1-3 | NA | TRBV20-1 | NA | TGCAGTGCAGGGGTTGGAAACACCATATATTTT | CSAGVGNTIYF
TRBJ2-7 | NA | TRBV11-2 | NA | TGTGCCACCCGACGGACAGCCGACTCCTACGAGCAGTACTTC | CATRRTADSYEQYF
TRBJ2-1 | NA | TRBV7-9 | NA | TGTGCCAGCCCGGGCTACAATGAGCAGTTCTTC | CASPGYNEQFF
TRBJ2-2 | NA | TRBV5-4 | NA | TGTGCCAGCAGCTTGGGGCCAACCGGACAGACTCCCAGAAACACCGGGGAGCTGTTTTTT | CASSLGPTGQTPRNTGELFF
TRBJ1-1 | NA | TRBV7-9 | NA | TGTGCCAGCAGCTTAGGAGACATTGAAGCTTTCTTT | CASSLGDIEAFF
TRBJ2-5 | TRBD1 | TRBV7-9 | NA | TGTGCCAGCAGCTTCCTAGACAGGGGGCCCCTTTTAGAGACCCAGTACTTC | CASSFLDRGPLLETQYF
TRBJ1-1 | NA | TRBV4-3 | NA | TGCGCCAGCAGCCAAGATAGTGCTCGGACTGAAGCTTTCTTT | CASSQDSARTEAFF
TRBJ2-3 | TRBD1 | TRBV15 | NA | TGTGCCACCAGCAGAGAGCTTACAGGGGGAACAGATACGCAGTATTTT | CATSRELTGGTDTQYF
TRBJ1-6 | NA | TRBV19 | NA | TGTGCCAGTAGGTGGAAGGAGAGGAATTCACCCCTCCACTTT | CASRWKERNSPLHF
TRBJ2-1 | TRBD2 | TRBV25-1 | NA | TGTGCCAGCAGTGAATATGGCGGGGGGGCAGGGGATGAGCAGTTCTTC | CASSEYGGGAGDEQFF
TRBJ1-1 | NA | TRBV7-2 | NA | TGTGCCAGCAGCTCGAACGAGCTCGGCGGGGCCAACACTGAAGCTTTCTTT | CASSSNELGGANTEAFF
TRBJ1-1 | TRBD1 | TRBV5-8 | NA | TGTGCCAGCAGCTTGGGCGACAGGGGATATACTGAAGCTTTCTTT | CASSLGDRGYTEAFF
TRBJ2-1 | TRBD2 | TRBV24-1 | NA | TGTGCCACCAGTGATTTCTCTGGGACTAGCGGGGGCTCCTACAATGAGCAGTTCTTC | CATSDFSGTSGGSYNEQFF
TRBJ2-1 | NA | TRBV20-1 | NA | TGCAGTGCTAGGCTACATGAGCAGTTCTTC | CSARLHEQFF
TRBJ1-5 | TRBD1 | TRBV19 | NA | TGTGCCAGTAGTACCCGGGACAGAGAGTTCAATCAGCCCCAGCATTTT | CASSTRDREFNQPQHF
TRBJ2-7 | TRBD2 | TRBV11-2 | NA | TGTGCCAGCAGCTCTATTCGGCTAGCGGGAGCCTACGAGCAGTACTTC | CASSSIRLAGAYEQYF
TRBJ1-2 | NA | TRBV27 | NA | TGTGCCAGCAGTTCCCGGTTGGACTATGGCTACACCTTC | CASSSRLDYGYTF
TRBJ1-1 | TRBD1 | TRBV28 | few | TGTGCCACCCAGGGGGTCCTCGCTGAAGCTTTCTTT | CATQGVLAEAFF
TRBJ1-1 | TRBD1 | TRBV11-3 | NA | TGTGCCAGCAGCCCCCGACAGGGGACGCGATCTAGAATGGCTTTCTTT | CASSPRQGTRSRMAFF
TRBJ1-6 | TRBD1 | TRBV4-1 | NA | TGCGCCAGCAGCCAAGATTGGGGGACAGGGGGGGAGTACCGTTATAATTCACCCCTCCACTTT | CASSQDWGTGGEYRYNSPLHF
TRBJ1-2 | NA | TRBV6-6 | NA | TGTGCCAGCAGATCGAACAGGGCCTATGGCTACACCTTC | CASRSNRAYGYTF
TRBJ2-2 | NA | TRBV9 | NA | TGTGCCAGCAGCATAGGAGCTCCCCCGACAATGACCGGGGAGCTGTTTTTT | CASSIGAPPTMTGELFF
TRBJ1-6 | TRBD1 | TRBV19 | few | TGTGCCAGTAGTGCCCGGACAGGGCTTAATTCACCCCTCCACTTT | CASSARTGLNSPLHF
TRBJ1-6 | TRBD1 | TRBV7-9 | NA | TGTGCCAGCAGCTCTACAGGGGACTTTGGATCACCCCTCCACTTT | CASSSTGDFGSPLHF
TRBJ2-1 | NA | TRBV10-1 | NA | TGCGCCAGCAGTGAGTCAACCGGGACTGACAATGAGCAGTTCTTC | CASSESTGTDNEQFF
TRBJ1-1 | NA | TRBV2 | once | TGTGCCAGCAGTGTGGGAGACACTGAAGCTTTCTTT | CASSVGDTEAFF
TRBJ1-4 | NA | TRBV6-5 | NA | TGTGCCAGCAGGGACAGTTGGGACGAAAAACTGTTTTTT | CASRDSWDEKLFF
TRBJ1-6 | TRBD1 | TRBV10-3 | NA | TGTGCCATCAGTGGGCACAGGGGAGGATCACCCCTCCACTTT | CAISGHRGGSPLHF
TRBJ2-7 | TRBD1 | TRBV14 | NA | TGTGCCAGCAGCCAAATGACAGGGAGTGCCGAGCAGTACTTC | CASSQMTGSAEQYF
TRBJ1-3 | NA | TRBV4-1 | NA | TGCGCCAGCAGCCGTCAGGGATTAGTCCTGTCTGGAAACACCATATATTTT | CASSRQGLVLSGNTIYF
TRBJ2-3 | NA | TRBV7-9 | NA | TGTGCCAGCAGCCTCCCCCATTTTGTAGGAGGGATGCAAGATACGCAGTATTTT | CASSLPHFVGGMQDTQYF
TRBJ2-7 | TRBD1 | TRBV19 | NA | TGTGCCAGTAGTATGGAAGGGACAGGGTCCTACGAGCAGTACTTC | CASSMEGTGSYEQYF
TRBJ1-2 | TRBD1 | TRBV24-1 | NA | TGTGCCACCAGTGGTACCTCCGGGACAGGGGGCCTTTATGGCTACACCTTC | CATSGTSGTGGLYGYTF
TRBJ1-2 | NA | TRBV4-1 | NA | TGCGCCAGCAGCCAAGAAGGTCTAACAGAATTTAACTATGGCTACACCTTC | CASSQEGLTEFNYGYTF
TRBJ2-2 | NA | TRBV5-1 | NA | TGCGCCAGCAGCTTGGATTTGTTTTCCAGAAACACCGGGGAGCTGTTTTTT | CASSLDLFSRNTGELFF
TRBJ2-3 | NA | TRBV5-1 | NA | TGCGCCAGCAGCTTCGGCCTTAGCCGCACAGATACGCAGTATTTT | CASSFGLSRTDTQYF
TRBJ1-2 | NA | TRBV7-2 | NA | TGTGCCAGCAGCCCACGACCTCCTCGACAGCGGGGTCGGGATGGCTACACCTTC | CASSPRPPRQRGRDGYTF
TRBJ1-3 | NA | TRBV4-2 | NA | TGTGCCAGCAGCCGCAGCGGGTTTGGAAACACCATATATTTT | CASSRSGFGNTIYF
TRBJ1-1 | TRBD1 | TRBV5-8 | NA | TGTGCCAGCAGCCTCCACAGGGGGAGGAACACTGAAGCTTTCTTT | CASSLHRGRNTEAFF
TRBJ2-1 | TRBD2 | TRBV11-2 | NA | TGTGCCAGCAGCTTAGGAGGGCGGGAGTGGGGTCACAATGAGCAGTTCTTC | CASSLGGREWGHNEQFF
TRBJ2-7 | TRBD1 | TRBV27 | NA | TGTGCCAGCAGTTTAAGGGACAGGGGGAACGAGCAGTACTTC | CASSLRDRGNEQYF
TRBJ1-2 | TRBD1 | TRBV11-2 | once | TGTGCCAGCAGCCTGGACAGGGCCATTAGACGGGAGGGCTACACCTTC | CASSLDRAIRREGYTF
TRBJ1-2 | TRBD1 | TRBV11-2 | once | TGTGCCAGCAGCCCCAGACAGGGGCCCTACTATGGCTACACCTTC | CASSPRQGPYYGYTF
TRBJ1-1 | TRBD1 | TRBV27 | NA | TGTGCCAGCAGTTCACTTGGACAGGGGGCTGAACGGGACACTGAAGCTTTCTTT | CASSSLGQGAERDTEAFF
TRBJ2-5 | NA | TRBV18 | NA | TGTGCCAGCTCACCATATTTAGAGACCCAGTACTTC | CASSPYLETQYF
TRBJ2-2 | TRBD1 | TRBV23-1 | NA | TGCGCCAGCGTCGGCGGGGACAGGGACAACGGGGAGCTGTTTTTT | CASVGGDRDNGELFF
TRBJ2-5 | NA | TRBV29-1 | once | TGCAGCGTTGAAAGTGGCGAGACCCAGTACTTC | CSVESGETQYF
TRBJ1-3 | NA | TRBV28 | once | TGTGCCAGCACTGAGTACAGGATAGTGAGATCAGCAACGAGCCCTGGAAACACCATATATTTT | CASTEYRIVRSATSPGNTIYF